This T cell receptor (beta chain) was obtained from a study of blood T cell repertoires in COVID-19. Looking at the study overall: The cDNA or gDNA used as material had been derived from T cells, B-cell-depleted T cells, or PBMCs.

V was trimmed by 3 bases and J by 6 bases, leaving 13 bases between them. The CDR3 contains 13 residues. Germline V lookup: CDR1 SGHRS, CDR2 YFSETQ. In the original analysis: Reference gene primer amplification gave estimated nucleated cell counts. Measured with immunoSEQ multiplex PCR; TCRdb has only the in-frame clones, and not every one. The V and J calls and clone size come from that table; D and trimming were worked out from the DNA. The sample includes 100,000 or so clones, 75% to 95% seen only once; the top ten take 3.9%. The V call is TRBV5-1, the J call TRBJ2-7; D is possibly TRBD1 (5 bases). The clonotype was recovered from a woman aged 50 to 60 in a cohort sampled during active COVID-19. The sample taken for sequencing was peripheral blood. The CDR3, as DNA: TGCGCCAGCAGCTGGTACCAGGGAAGCGAGCAGTACTTC. Protein sequence: CASSWYQGSEQYF.